This record covers a single TCR beta chain. This clonotype was detected a few times. This receptor's antigen is unknown. There are no base qualities to consult, and no much larger clone falls within one base. Deletion took 0 bases off V and 7 bases off J, with a span of 14 bases between the germline ends. The CDR3 runs 15 residues from the cysteine to the phenylalanine. Only CDR3 DNA is held: 45 bases, read in frame from base 1. CDR1 SGHTA and CDR2 FQGNSA were looked up in the germline V gene. Preparation of the library involved 5' RACE. Data came from an Illumina HiSeq 2000. A universal primer binding site was added through template switching, and the final cDNA carried a unique molecular identifier so that TCR cDNA molecules could be counted accurately. Specific primers in the conserved constant-segment region were used to synthesize first-strand cDNA for TCR alpha and beta chains. To control for contamination, every cDNA library carried two barcodes: a SMART-Mk sample barcode plus Illumina barcodes. TruSeq adapter sequences, together with Illumina sample barcodes, were added in two successive PCR steps. Sequencing of the TCR alpha and beta cDNA libraries was done on the Illumina HiSeq platform using custom primers. As for the authors' bioinformatics: MiGEC processed the raw reads to extract unique molecular identifiers, while MiXCR was used to determine the CDR3 positions. Recombination models were inferred per individual with the repgenHMM and IGoR tools using an EM algorithm. The analysis of shared clonotypes was done with the tcR package in R, with sharing normalized by the product of cloneset sizes. To study raw recombination without the effects of thymic and clonal selection, out-of-frame nonproductive sequences were analyzed. TCRdb reworked the public reads: Q25 trimming with fastp, MiXCR clone assembly, productive beta chains retained. Rows matching on CDR3 protein sequence are summarized as one entry with the most common DNA and genes. TCRdb, not the authors, supplied the V and J calls. This sample gives 450,000 or so distinct CDR3 sequences in total; about 14% of them show up just once. The biggest ten clones account for about 0.53% of the sample.

The data derive from a study of identical twins (TCRdb year 2016). About the study as a whole: To test whether fetal clonotypes persist, this study deep-sequenced TCR alpha and beta repertoires from monozygotic twins, from unrelated adults of various ages, and from cord blood. To rule out contamination, replicate twin experiments were performed at different times with different library preparation protocols. Results and caveats for the whole study, not just this receptor: Recombination models systematically underestimated out-of-frame TCR alpha sharing in monozygotic twins but agreed with sharing between unrelated individuals. Conclusions relied on cross-sectional statistical analysis, since the same donors could not be followed over many years. A weaker excess of twin sharing was found in beta out-of-frame sequences because the signal-to-noise ratio was lowered by fewer shared sequences. Fewer insertions were carried by abundant cord blood beta clonotypes, a similar but weaker trend appeared in young adult naive repertoires, and no such trend appeared in memory repertoires. Compared with coincidental sharing between unrelated individuals, out-of-frame TCR alpha sequences shared between twins showed an excess of sequences with low generation probability. Zero-insertion analyses could be partly confounded by invariant T cells such as MAIT and iNKT, although diverse VJ usage argued against such confounding for most clonotypes.

Every donor was a healthy Caucasian. The twin cohort comprised three pairs of female monozygotic twins, all aged roughly 18 to 30 years. Positive isolation kits from Invitrogen were used to isolate the CD4+ and CD8+ T cell populations. In addition, the sample was reused for a study of yellow fever vaccine responses in identical twins. As the second publication notes: The authors reported that the T cell response to vaccination in identical twins appeared partly convergent and partly personalized. In the study, vaccine-responding T cell clones were precisely tracked in identical twins.

The V and J genes are TRBV7-2 and TRBJ2-3; 6 matching bases give a weak D call of TRBD2. Material for sequencing was CD4+ T cells sorted from blood. The source of this sequence is a young woman in good health. CDR3 reads: CASSLAGGNLNTQYF. The sequence in DNA is TGTGCCAGCAGCTTAGCGGGGGGTAATTTAAATACGCAGTATTTT.